This TCR beta chain was obtained from a study of shared clonotypes between healthy human individuals. Study background: Per donor, CD8 memory used one plate, CD8 naive used two, CD4 memory used three and CD4 naive used three. General study points: The study generally estimated greater richness for naive than memory subsets. Relative to clonotypes present in all four donors, those not shared had lower generation probabilities.

Terminally differentiated effector memory CD45RA+ cells were excluded from the naive CD8 cells, which were CD45RO-negative and positively selected for CCR7. The study enrolled healthy HIV-negative adults without recent acute infections or vaccinations as donors. The assay was immunoSEQ multiplex PCR, and TCRdb's table has in-frame clones only and misses some. The sample includes around 1,900,000 clones, 80% to 95% of them seen just once. Germline CDR1 and CDR2: MDHEN and SYDVKM. V gave up 5 bases and J gave up 4 bases; unmatched junction bases: 8. This CDR3 is 16 amino acids long. On this clone itself: Its antigen is unidentified.

The rearrangement links TRBV28 to TRBJ2-3, with 11 positions matching TRBD1. Sequencing used naive CD8+ T cells from PBMCs. The sequence derives from a man aged 18 to 35 in good health. Some clones in this sample may be carry-over from other donors' samples. This CDR3 is CASSARDRGSPDTQYF. DNA for the CDR3: TGTGCCAGCAGTGCCAGGGACAGGGGGTCCCCAGATACGCAGTATTTT.